The 23 T cell receptor beta chains reported below all come from one sample, sequenced in a study of blood T cell repertoires in COVID-19. Method: immunoSEQ multiplex PCR; TCRdb's copy keeps in-frame clones and lacks some. This sample has around 300,000 clones, with over 75% found just once. The sample consisted of PBMCs or T cells enriched from blood (not recorded which). These receptors all stem from a man aged 25-45 years who had recovered from COVID-19.

This chain connects TRBV27 to TRBJ1-1; D unclear. The germline V gene has CDR1 MNHEY and CDR2 SMNVEV (reference sequence). The CDR3 loop spans 15 amino acids. Trimming shortened V by 0 bases and J by 0 bases, and 8 bases separated the two germline ends. The CDR3 nucleotides read TGTGCCAGCAGTTTATCTGGGCAAATGAACACTGAAGCTTTCTTT. Translation: CASSLSGQMNTEAFF.

This clone was seen a handful of times. The V call is TRBV3-1 (or the pseudogene TRBV3-2), the J call TRBJ2-3; 10 bases align to TRBD2. J lost 5 bases, V lost 4 bases, and 9 bases had no gene match. This CDR3 spans 16 amino acids. The V gene's germline CDR1 is LGHDT and CDR2 YNNKEL (reference sequence). The CDR3 protein is CASSPLSGGAIDTQYF. The CDR3 nucleotides read TGTGCCAGCAGCCCTTTAAGCGGGGGGGCCATAGATACGCAGTATTTT.

The chain has TRBV7-8 and TRBJ1-2; D gene ambiguous. The CDR3 consists of 13 residues. Looked up from germline, CDR1 is SGHVS and CDR2 is FQNEAQ. V lost 3 bases and J lost 6, with 11 bases in between. CDR3 residues: CASSFVKLDGYTF. The CDR3 DNA sequence: TGTGCCAGCAGCTTCGTCAAGTTAGATGGCTACACCTTC.

The rearrangement links TRBV21-1 to TRBJ2-7; the table assigns TRBD2, which was not confirmed against the DNA. TRBV21-1 is designated a pseudogene. CDR3 size: 17 residues. CDR3 amino acids: CASSGTSGGRTAYEQYF. DNA of the CDR3: TGTGCCAGCAGCGGGACTAGCGGGGGAAGGACGGCCTACGAGCAGTACTTC.

The chain uses TRBV24-1 and TRBJ2-2, with D unclear. Germline values: CDR1 KGHDR, CDR2 SFDVKD. Trimming left V 9 bases short and J 2 bases short, with 12 bases between. The CDR3 is 14 residues long. DNA of the CDR3: TGTGCCACCCGCGATGCCTTAAACACCGGGGAGCTGTTTTTT. Translating gives CATRDALNTGELFF.

The J gene is TRBJ2-3, the V gene TRBV5-1; D gene ambiguous. The length of the CDR3 is 15 residues. CDR1 and CDR2 from the germline V gene are SGHRS and YFSETQ. The V and J ends lost 4 bases and 4 bases respectively, with 16 bases between them. CDR3 residues: CASSPGEVRADTQYF. As DNA, the CDR3 is TGCGCCAGCAGCCCCGGAGAGGTCCGCGCAGATACGCAGTATTTT.

The chain combines TRBV28 with TRBJ2-3, with 9 bases lining up with TRBD1. The germline CDR1 and CDR2 sequences are MDHEN and SYDVKM. The CDR3 sequence is 21 residues long. Trimming took 3 bases from V and 0 from J; bases not matched to a gene: 19. The CDR3 sequence is CASSLLVGQGISGPSTDTQYF. CDR3 coding DNA: TGTGCCAGCAGTTTGCTCGTCGGACAGGGGATCAGCGGGCCGAGCACAGATACGCAGTATTTT.

The chain joins TRBV9 to TRBJ2-3; TRBD2 matches at 15 bases. The length of the CDR3 is 16 residues. CDR1 and CDR2 (germline): SGDLS, YYNGEE. V was clipped by 4 bases and J by 6 bases; unmatched bases: 6. CDR3 coding DNA: TGTGCCAGCAGCCCACGGACTAGCGGGGGGGCCGATACGCAGTATTTT. It is translated as CASSPRTSGGADTQYF.

The V and J genes are TRBV10-3 and TRBJ2-3; weak D call: TRBD2 (5 bases). V shed 11 bases and J shed 1 base, with 13 bases lying between them. The V gene's germline CDR1 is ENHRY and CDR2 SYGVKD. This CDR3 is 13 amino acids long. The CDR3 sequence: CAVESEGTDTQYF. The CDR3 DNA is TGTGCCGTGGAATCGGAGGGCACAGATACGCAGTATTTT.

This clone appeared a single time. The CDR3 nucleotides read TGCGCCAGCAGCCAAGTGAGCGGGGTTGCGCAGTACTTC. This gives the protein CASSQVSGVAQYF. The V and J genes are TRBV4-1 and TRBJ2-7; TRBD2 matches 7 bases. The CDR3 loop spans 13 amino acids. The V and J ends lost 1 base and 9 bases, in that order; junction bases with no gene match: 6. Germline V gene sequence: CDR1 MGHRA, CDR2 YSYEKL.

This clone has a single count. This chain joins TRBV3-1 (or the pseudogene TRBV3-2) and TRBJ1-2; no firm D call. Trimming left V 4 bases short and J 8 bases short, with 11 bases between. This CDR3 comprises 12 residues. Germline values: CDR1 LGHDT, CDR2 YNNKEL (reference sequence). The DNA for the CDR3 is TGTGCCAGCAGCCTTGGGCCGGCGGGCTACACCTTC. Residues: CASSLGPAGYTF.

The chain employs TRBV2 and TRBJ2-7; TRBD1 agrees at 9 bases. From germline, CDR1 is SNHLY and CDR2 FYNNEI. This CDR3 has 13 residues. The V and J ends lost 6 bases and 4 bases, in that order; junction bases with no gene match: 4. The CDR3 coding sequence is TGTGCCAGCAGGTGGGGACAGGGTTACGAGCAGTACTTC. Amino acids: CASRWGQGYEQYF.

The chain has TRBV21-1 and TRBJ1-6; the listed D gene, TRBD1, was not tested against the DNA. TRBV21-1 is termed a pseudogene. CDR3 size: 18 residues. CDR3 loop: CASTRGTASSWYNSPLHF. CDR3 sequence (DNA): TGTGCCAGCACCAGGGGGACAGCAAGCTCGTGGTATAATTCACCCCTCCACTTT.

The V gene is TRBV7-2, the J gene TRBJ2-7; maybe TRBD1 (5 bases). This CDR3 region has 14 residues. Germline CDR1 and CDR2: SGHTA and FQGNSA. V lost 5 bases and J 4 bases, leaving 15 bases between the germline ends. The CDR3 protein is CASSLQDYVYEQYF. Here the CDR3 DNA reads TGTGCCAGCAGCCTACAGGATTACGTGTACGAGCAGTACTTC.

V and J are TRBV24-1 and TRBJ2-1, with TRBD1 matching over 9 bases. With V trimmed by 4 bases and J by 7 bases, 10 bases remained unmatched. The germline V gene has CDR1 KGHDR and CDR2 SFDVKD. The CDR3 runs 16 residues. CDR3 in DNA: TGTGCCACCAGTGACCCCGCGGGACAGGGCTCAAATGAGCAGTTCTTC. This sequence encodes CATSDPAGQGSNEQFF.

The rearrangement joins TRBV4-2 to TRBJ1-6; 9 nucleotides match TRBD1. Losses at the gene ends were 5 bases for V and 8 bases for J; bases not matched to a gene: 4. The CDR3 has 14 residues. The V gene's germline CDR1 is LGHNA and CDR2 YNFKEQ. The CDR3 DNA sequence: TGTGCCAGCAGCATGGGACAGGGCTATTCACCCCTCCACTTT. Translating gives CASSMGQGYSPLHF.

This clone was counted between two and nine times. The rearrangement links TRBV7-9 to TRBJ2-1, with D unresolved. V dropped 3 bases and J dropped 6 bases, with 6 bases sitting between them. This CDR3 has 12 residues. The germline gives CDR1 SEHNR, CDR2 FQNEAQ (reference sequence). For the CDR3, the DNA is TGTGCCAGCAGCTTTAGTGTCAATGAGCAGTTCTTC. Its translation is CASSFSVNEQFF.

The chain couples TRBV30 to TRBJ2-5, with 12 positions matching TRBD2. This CDR3 spans 17 amino acids. V shed 2 bases, J shed 1 base, and the junction held 8 bases outside the gene matches. CDR1 is GTSNPN, CDR2 SVGIG, per germline (reference sequence). This CDR3 is CAWSSVLAGGLQETQYF. The CDR3 nucleotides read TGTGCCTGGAGTTCGGTACTAGCGGGGGGCCTCCAAGAGACCCAGTACTTC.

The rearrangement joins TRBV7-9 to TRBJ2-2, with TRBD2 identical over 9 bases. Germline CDR1 SEHNR, CDR2 FQNEAQ (reference sequence). The length of the CDR3 is 15 residues. Trimming removed 1 base from V and 6 bases from J; junction bases left unmatched: 3. CDR3 bases: TGTGCCAGCAGCTTAGTAGCTAGCGGGGCCGGGGAGCTGTTTTTT. Amino acid sequence: CASSLVASGAGELFF.

This sequence joins TRBV28 and TRBJ2-1; 8 positions agree with TRBD2. The J segment lost 7 bases and the V segment lost 10 bases, leaving 6 bases of the junction unmatched. This CDR3 has 12 amino acids. Germline V CDR1 and CDR2: MDHEN, SYDVKM. The CDR3 here is CATSRGGNEQFF. Written as DNA, the CDR3 is TGTGCCACCTCTCGGGGGGGGAATGAGCAGTTCTTC.

This clone was seen more than once but under ten times. The chain carries TRBV21-1 and TRBJ2-3; the table's D gene call, TRBD2, was not cross checked with the DNA. TRBV21-1 is a documented pseudogene. The CDR3 spans 15 residues. The CDR3 DNA follows: TGTGCCAGCAGCAAAGCTGAGACTGTCACAGATACGCAGTATTTT. This translates into CASSKAETVTDTQYF.

This chain links TRBV18 with TRBJ1-3, with a possible D match to TRBD1 (5 bases). This CDR3 comprises 16 residues. The germline V gene encodes CDR1 KGHSH and CDR2 LQKENI. V lost 4 bases and J lost 0, with 13 bases in between. CDR3 in amino acids: CASSQSAGISGNTIYF. DNA of the CDR3: TGTGCCAGCTCACAATCCGCAGGGATCTCTGGAAACACCATATATTTT.

The rearrangement joins TRBV6-5 to TRBJ2-3, with D possibly matching TRBD2 (6 bases). Germline V CDR1 and CDR2: MNHEY, SVGAGI. The CDR3 is made up of 14 amino acids. The V end was cut by 6 bases, the J end by 2 bases, with 12 bases between. The CDR3 coding sequence is TGTGCCAGCAGGGGGGGTTCTAACACAGATACGCAGTATTTT. It specifies CASRGGSNTDTQYF.